The clone carrying this TCR beta chain appeared once. Original methodology: Reference gene primer amplification gave nucleated cell count estimates. Assay used: immunoSEQ multiplex PCR; TCRdb lists only in-frame clones, some missing. V, J and clone size reflect that table, while D and trimming were determined from the DNA. The profile shows about 190,000 clones, around four fifths of them singletons. CDR3 length equals 16 residues. The V segment lost 5 bases and the J segment 6 bases; nucleotides outside the gene matches: 13. CDR1 and CDR2 (germline): SGHTA, FQGTGA. The record originates from a study of blood T cell repertoires in COVID-19. Across the study: Whether acute or convalescent, the COVID-19 samples came from the United States, Italy and Spain. Nucleic acid was either cDNA or gDNA, and it came from T cells, B-cell-depleted T cells, or PBMCs.

The specimen was peripheral blood. This TCR derives from a woman aged 70-85 years with active or convalescent COVID-19. The chain has TRBV7-3 and TRBJ2-1; 7 nucleotides line up with TRBD2. CDR3 sequence (DNA): TGTGCCAGCAGCGCAACTAGCGCAGAATGGGGCAATGAGCAGTTCTTC. As protein: CASSATSAEWGNEQFF.